Listed here are 3 T cell receptor beta chains from one sample, sequenced in a study of T cells in Graves' hyperthyroidism and ophthalmopathy. Amplification yielded TCR beta CDR3 regions, with RNA transcripts as the source. During a first-round RT-PCR of the TCR CDR3, the HTBI primer set was used. TCRdb reanalysed the multiplex PCR reads using MiXCR and keeps one entry per CDR3 protein. The sample comprises about 600,000 distinct CDR3 sequences, 11% to 15% of which are singletons, and roughly 7% rests with the top ten. Sequenced sample: blood. These receptors all stem from a woman aged 18-30 years with Graves' ophthalmopathy.

There are many counts of this clonotype. The CDR3 nucleotides are TGTGCCAGCAGCGCGGAGGGCGGGCAGTACGAGCAGTACTTC. This encodes CASSAEGGQYEQYF. The V gene is TRBV9, the J gene TRBJ2-7; D perhaps matches TRBD2 (6 bases). From germline, CDR1 is SGDLS and CDR2 YYNGEE. The CDR3 sequence is 14 residues long. V was clipped by 3 bases and J by 4 bases, with 14 bases between them.

The rearrangement joins TRBV9 to TRBJ1-1; TRBD1 is a possible D gene (5 bases). Germline CDR1 and CDR2: SGDLS and YYNGEE. The CDR3 extends over 15 amino acids. V was cut by 0 bases and J by 7 bases, with 16 bases left in between. The CDR3 loop reads CASSVESGAWGEAFF. The CDR3 coding sequence is TGTGCCAGCAGCGTAGAATCCGGGGCTTGGGGTGAAGCTTTCTTT.

In its sample, this clonotype was seen many times. The genes are TRBV7-8 and TRBJ2-1; 14 positions match TRBD2. Per the germline V gene, CDR1 is SGHVS and CDR2 is FQNEAQ. The CDR3 length is 18 residues. Losses at the gene ends were 2 bases for V and 11 bases for J; bases not matched to a gene: 14. CDR3 residues: CASSLFIWGLAGENKQFF. The CDR3 nucleotides read TGTGCCAGCAGCTTATTTATTTGGGGACTAGCGGGAGAGAACAAGCAGTTCTTC.